This is a list of T cell receptor beta chains from one sample in a study of blood T cell repertoires in COVID-19. Some clones are missing from TCRdb's copy, which holds only in-frame ones; the method was immunoSEQ multiplex PCR. The table records 250,000 to 300,000 clones, 81% of them present only once. The sequenced sample was peripheral blood. These receptors all stem from a woman in her sixties with active or convalescent COVID-19. Both conserved end residues are part of each CDR3. The order of the fields is V gene, CDR3 length, clone size, D gene, J gene, CDR3 DNA, CDR3 protein. A D gene is named only where the DNA matches it firmly. A clone size is listed for some rows: how often the clone was seen (once, few, many), or a class if it is expanded.

V gene: TRBV4-1; CDR3 length: 15; clone size: -; D gene: TRBD1; J gene: TRBJ1-2; CDR3 DNA: TGCGCCAGCAGCCAAGATACGGGACAGATCTATGGCTACACCTTC; CDR3 protein: CASSQDTGQIYGYTF
V gene: TRBV10-3; CDR3 length: 12; clone size: -; D gene: -; J gene: TRBJ1-3; CDR3 DNA: TGTGCCATCAACTCCGGCGGGGACACCATATATTTT; CDR3 protein: CAINSGGDTIYF
V gene: TRBV25-1; CDR3 length: 14; clone size: -; D gene: -; J gene: TRBJ1-3; CDR3 DNA: TGTGCCAGCAGTGAGGGAGGCTCTGGAAACACCATATATTTT; CDR3 protein: CASSEGGSGNTIYF
V gene: TRBV15; CDR3 length: 16; clone size: -; D gene: -; J gene: TRBJ1-4; CDR3 DNA: TGTGCCACCGTTTTGATCGGTCTTGCAACTAATGAAAAACTGTTTTTT; CDR3 protein: CATVLIGLATNEKLFF
V gene: TRBV27; CDR3 length: 15; clone size: -; D gene: TRBD2; J gene: TRBJ2-1; CDR3 DNA: TGTGCCAGCAGAAAGCGGGATATCGCCTACAATGAGCAGTTCTTC; CDR3 protein: CASRKRDIAYNEQFF
V gene: TRBV7-9; CDR3 length: 15; clone size: -; D gene: TRBD2; J gene: TRBJ2-5; CDR3 DNA: TGTGCCAGCAGCTTAGGATTGAGGGAGGGAGAGACCCAGTACTTC; CDR3 protein: CASSLGLREGETQYF
V gene: TRBV19; CDR3 length: 14; clone size: -; D gene: -; J gene: TRBJ1-5; CDR3 DNA: TGTGCCAGTAGTATTGAGGGCGGCAATCAGCCCCAGCATTTT; CDR3 protein: CASSIEGGNQPQHF
V gene: TRBV10-3; CDR3 length: 17; clone size: -; D gene: -; J gene: TRBJ1-2; CDR3 DNA: TGTGCCATCAGTGAGTCGTATCGAGACGGAGCTCTCTATGGCTACACCTTC; CDR3 protein: CAISESYRDGALYGYTF
V gene: TRBV7-8; CDR3 length: 13; clone size: -; D gene: TRBD2; J gene: TRBJ2-7; CDR3 DNA: TGTGCCAGCAGCCAGCGGGGCACACGGGAGCAGTACTTC; CDR3 protein: CASSQRGTREQYF
V gene: TRBV5-6; CDR3 length: 14; clone size: -; D gene: TRBD1; J gene: TRBJ2-1; CDR3 DNA: TGTGCCAGTCGCCGGGACAGGTCTTACAATGAGCAGTTCTTC; CDR3 protein: CASRRDRSYNEQFF
V gene: TRBV11-2; CDR3 length: 14; clone size: -; D gene: -; J gene: TRBJ1-3; CDR3 DNA: TGTGCCAGCAGCTTAGACGGCTCTGGAAACACCATATATTTT; CDR3 protein: CASSLDGSGNTIYF
V gene: TRBV19; CDR3 length: 14; clone size: -; D gene: TRBD1; J gene: TRBJ1-1; CDR3 DNA: TGTGCCAGTAGTAGAGACAGGGGGCATACTGAAGCTTTCTTT; CDR3 protein: CASSRDRGHTEAFF
V gene: TRBV7-6; CDR3 length: 17; clone size: once; D gene: -; J gene: TRBJ2-7; CDR3 DNA: TGTGCCAGCAGCTTAGCGTGGGCGGGGCGCCGGCACGACGAGCAGTACTTC; CDR3 protein: CASSLAWAGRRHDEQYF
V gene: TRBV6-5; CDR3 length: 12; clone size: -; D gene: TRBD1; J gene: TRBJ1-4; CDR3 DNA: TGTGCCAGCCGACAGGGCCGGGAAAAACTGTTTTTT; CDR3 protein: CASRQGREKLFF
V gene: TRBV5-8; CDR3 length: 15; clone size: -; D gene: -; J gene: TRBJ1-2; CDR3 DNA: TGTGCCAGCAGCTTGGCCCGACACGGAAACTATGGCTACACCTTC; CDR3 protein: CASSLARHGNYGYTF
V gene: TRBV7-9; CDR3 length: 13; clone size: -; D gene: -; J gene: TRBJ1-2; CDR3 DNA: TGTGCCAGCAGCTTCCATGAGGGATATGGCTACACCTTC; CDR3 protein: CASSFHEGYGYTF
V gene: TRBV7-2; CDR3 length: 17; clone size: -; D gene: TRBD2; J gene: TRBJ2-7; CDR3 DNA: TGTGCCAGCAGCTTAGCGGTACTAGCGGGTACATACTACGAGCAGTACTTC; CDR3 protein: CASSLAVLAGTYYEQYF
V gene: TRBV18; CDR3 length: 14; clone size: -; D gene: -; J gene: TRBJ1-1; CDR3 DNA: TGTGCCAGCTCTCTGGACTTCAGGAACACTGAAGCTTTCTTT; CDR3 protein: CASSLDFRNTEAFF
V gene: TRBV19; CDR3 length: 13; clone size: -; D gene: -; J gene: TRBJ1-6; CDR3 DNA: TGTGCCAGTAGTCAGGGGAGTAATTCACCCCTCCACTTT; CDR3 protein: CASSQGSNSPLHF
V gene: TRBV19; CDR3 length: 16; clone size: -; D gene: TRBD1; J gene: TRBJ2-7; CDR3 DNA: TGTGCCAGTAGTCCCTATACAGGGGGCTATGGAAACGAGCAGTACTTC; CDR3 protein: CASSPYTGGYGNEQYF
V gene: TRBV7-9; CDR3 length: 14; clone size: -; D gene: -; J gene: TRBJ1-4; CDR3 DNA: TGTGCCAGCAGCCCACGGGGGGGAGGTGAAAAACTGTTTTTT; CDR3 protein: CASSPRGGGEKLFF
V gene: TRBV29-1; CDR3 length: 13; clone size: -; D gene: TRBD1; J gene: TRBJ1-5; CDR3 DNA: TGCAGCGCAGCTGGGACAGGCAATCAGCCCCAGCATTTT; CDR3 protein: CSAAGTGNQPQHF
V gene: TRBV5-1; CDR3 length: 15; clone size: -; D gene: TRBD1; J gene: TRBJ1-3; CDR3 DNA: TGCGCCAGCAGCCCTACAGGGGGCGATGGAAACACCATATATTTT; CDR3 protein: CASSPTGGDGNTIYF
V gene: TRBV6-5; CDR3 length: 13; clone size: -; D gene: -; J gene: TRBJ1-2; CDR3 DNA: TGTGCCAGCGGAGGGGTTAGAAGCTATGGCTACACCTTC; CDR3 protein: CASGGVRSYGYTF
V gene: TRBV11-2; CDR3 length: 16; clone size: -; D gene: TRBD2; J gene: TRBJ2-7; CDR3 DNA: TGTGCCAGCAGCCTCTTAGTGGGACTAGGTGGGGACGAGCAGTACTTC; CDR3 protein: CASSLLVGLGGDEQYF
V gene: TRBV9; CDR3 length: 15; clone size: -; D gene: -; J gene: TRBJ1-1; CDR3 DNA: TGTGCCAGCAGCCCCCATCCGGGGGTTAACACTGAAGCTTTCTTT; CDR3 protein: CASSPHPGVNTEAFF
V gene: TRBV19; CDR3 length: 16; clone size: -; D gene: -; J gene: TRBJ2-2; CDR3 DNA: TGTGCCAGTAGTATGCTGGCTAGCAGGAACACCGGGGAGCTGTTTTTT; CDR3 protein: CASSMLASRNTGELFF
V gene: TRBV12-3/TRBV12-4; CDR3 length: 13; clone size: -; D gene: -; J gene: TRBJ1-6; CDR3 DNA: TGTGCCAGCCCTAGGGGGTACCCCATCCCCCTCCACTTT; CDR3 protein: CASPRGYPIPLHF
V gene: TRBV12-3/TRBV12-4; CDR3 length: 12; clone size: -; D gene: TRBD1; J gene: TRBJ2-1; CDR3 DNA: TGTGCCAGCAGTAACGGACAGGGGTATGAGTTCTTC; CDR3 protein: CASSNGQGYEFF
V gene: TRBV9; CDR3 length: 15; clone size: -; D gene: TRBD2; J gene: TRBJ2-1; CDR3 DNA: TGTGCCAGCAGCGTATCGAGCGGGGGCTACAATGAGCAGTTCTTC; CDR3 protein: CASSVSSGGYNEQFF
V gene: TRBV12-5; CDR3 length: 13; clone size: -; D gene: -; J gene: TRBJ1-2; CDR3 DNA: TGTGCTAGTCAGGACAGTAGTCACTATGGCTACACCTTC; CDR3 protein: CASQDSSHYGYTF
V gene: TRBV5-6; CDR3 length: 15; clone size: -; D gene: -; J gene: TRBJ2-2; CDR3 DNA: TGTGCCAGCAGCTTACAGGCGTTGAACACCGGGGAGCTGTTTTTT; CDR3 protein: CASSLQALNTGELFF
V gene: TRBV7-5; CDR3 length: 18; clone size: -; D gene: -; J gene: TRBJ2-3; CDR3 DNA: TGTGCCAGAAGCTTAAAGGGGGCAAATCGGGAGAGCACAGATACGCAGTATTTT; CDR3 protein: CARSLKGANRESTDTQYF
V gene: TRBV4-1; CDR3 length: 15; clone size: -; D gene: -; J gene: TRBJ2-4; CDR3 DNA: TGCGCCAGCAGCCTCCTTGGGTCAAGGGGAAACATTCAGTACTTC; CDR3 protein: CASSLLGSRGNIQYF
V gene: TRBV4-1; CDR3 length: 15; clone size: -; D gene: TRBD1; J gene: TRBJ1-1; CDR3 DNA: TGCGCCAGCAGCCAAGAGGGACAGGGGATCACTGAAGCTTTCTTT; CDR3 protein: CASSQEGQGITEAFF
V gene: TRBV18; CDR3 length: 15; clone size: -; D gene: -; J gene: TRBJ1-3; CDR3 DNA: TGTGCCAGCTCACCACCCAGGGTCTCCGGAAACACCATATATTTT; CDR3 protein: CASSPPRVSGNTIYF
V gene: TRBV5-1; CDR3 length: 13; clone size: few; D gene: -; J gene: TRBJ1-2; CDR3 DNA: TGCGCCAGCAGCTTTGAGGGCTCAGGTGGCTACACCTTC; CDR3 protein: CASSFEGSGGYTF
V gene: TRBV24-1; CDR3 length: 16; clone size: -; D gene: TRBD2; J gene: TRBJ2-1; CDR3 DNA: TGTGCCACCAGTGACCCGACTAGCGGGGGGCGCGATGAGCAGTTCTTC; CDR3 protein: CATSDPTSGGRDEQFF
V gene: TRBV19; CDR3 length: 14; clone size: -; D gene: TRBD1; J gene: TRBJ1-1; CDR3 DNA: TGTGCCAGTAGTATACAGGGGGTTCCCACTGAAGCTTTCTTT; CDR3 protein: CASSIQGVPTEAFF
V gene: TRBV3-1/TRBV3-2; CDR3 length: 14; clone size: once; D gene: -; J gene: TRBJ1-5; CDR3 DNA: TGTGCCAGCAGCCAAGACGGGGGCAATCAGCCCCAGCATTTT; CDR3 protein: CASSQDGGNQPQHF
V gene: TRBV4-2; CDR3 length: 14; clone size: -; D gene: -; J gene: TRBJ2-5; CDR3 DNA: TGTGCCAGCAGCCAAGTGAGGGGGCAAGAGACCCAGTACTTC; CDR3 protein: CASSQVRGQETQYF
V gene: TRBV5-6; CDR3 length: 14; clone size: -; D gene: -; J gene: TRBJ1-5; CDR3 DNA: TGTGCCAGCAGTTTCGGACAGAACAATCAGCCCCAGCATTTT; CDR3 protein: CASSFGQNNQPQHF
V gene: TRBV7-3; CDR3 length: 19; clone size: -; D gene: TRBD2; J gene: TRBJ2-3; CDR3 DNA: TGTGCCAGCAGCCCTGCGAGGCTAGCGGGGGGCGGGGGCACAGATACGCAGTATTTT; CDR3 protein: CASSPARLAGGGGTDTQYF
V gene: TRBV6-5; CDR3 length: 14; clone size: -; D gene: TRBD1; J gene: TRBJ2-1; CDR3 DNA: TGTGCCAGCAGTAACGGACAGGGGCTCAATGAGCAGTTCTTC; CDR3 protein: CASSNGQGLNEQFF
V gene: TRBV11-3; CDR3 length: 13; clone size: -; D gene: TRBD1; J gene: TRBJ1-1; CDR3 DNA: TGTGCCAGCAGCGCCCGCCAGGGGGGCCTGGCTTTCTTT; CDR3 protein: CASSARQGGLAFF